The source of this T cell receptor (beta chain) is a study of cytomegalovirus exposure and HLA in healthy donors. Study-wide context: From 150 million to 200 million T cells, an earlier analysis saw 100 million to 140 million unique TCR beta sequences. Study-wide results and limits: A prior analysis recorded that most TCR beta V segments were productive about 87% or about 30% of the time.

Primers included in the PCR were 60 Vbeta and 13 Jbeta primers. Some clones are missing from TCRdb's copy, which holds only in-frame ones; the method was immunoSEQ multiplex PCR. Of under 200,000 clones in the sample, over 70% are singletons; the top ten hold 1% to 1.5%. The CDR3 loop spans 13 amino acids. Unmatched junction bases numbered 4, after V lost 6 bases and J lost 5 bases. Germline V CDR1 and CDR2: MNHNY, SVGAGI (reference sequence). Comments on this clone: Its antigen is as yet unknown.

The TCR originated in a man aged 50-59 years in good health and CMV-seropositive. The sequenced sample was PBMCs. J is TRBJ1-1 and V is TRBV6-6, with TRBD1 matching over 9 bases. The CDR3 DNA is TGTGCCAGCAGAGCGGGACAGGGTACTGAAGCTTTCTTT. This translates into CASRAGQGTEAFF.